This T cell receptor beta chain was observed in a study of blood T cell repertoires in COVID-19. Study summary: COVID-19 samples from acute and convalescent phases originated in the United States, Italy and Spain. PBMCs, B-cell-depleted T cells, or T cells were the source of the cDNA or gDNA that made up the material.

The table lists this clone with a count of one. As processed by the authors: Reference gene primer amplification in the assay estimated nucleated cell counts. TCRdb's copy holds only in-frame clones and misses some; the assay was immunoSEQ multiplex PCR. V and J calls and clone size are as listed in that table; D and trimming were resolved from the DNA. The table shows 250,000 to 350,000 clones, with approximately 89% occurring only once. The length of the CDR3 is 12 residues. From germline, CDR1 is SGHTA and CDR2 FQGNSA. The ends were cut back, 4 bases at V and 4 bases at J, with 8 bases in the middle.

The sequence was collected from a woman in her twenties or thirties who had recovered from COVID-19. The J gene is TRBJ2-7, the V gene TRBV7-2; TRBD1 might be the D (5 bases). Sequencing used peripheral blood. The CDR3 is CASSSTAYEQYF. CDR3 bases: TGTGCCAGCAGCTCGACAGCTTACGAGCAGTACTTC.